This entry describes one T cell receptor (beta chain). Its matching antigen is unknown. The CDR3 has 14 amino acids. Per germline, CDR1 SEHNR and CDR2 FQNEAQ (reference sequence). Trimming cost V 5 bases and J 1 base; bases outside gene matches: 4. The sample belongs to a study of cytomegalovirus exposure and HLA in healthy donors. The PCR contained 60 Vbeta and 13 Jbeta primers. Here immunoSEQ multiplex PCR was the method, and the copy in TCRdb shows in-frame clones only, minus some. The sample shows 140,000 or so clones, about three fifths of them seen only once. Whole-study results and caveats: The authors later found most CMV-associated TCR beta chains appeared HLA-restricted. Presence/absence analyses treated sequencing depth as roughly uniform across donors.

The J gene is TRBJ1-1, the V gene TRBV7-9; 7 bases align to TRBD1. Specimen: PBMCs. The receptor comes from a male donor in good health and CMV-seronegative. CDR3 region: CASSPTGKNTEAFF. The CDR3 region has the DNA TGTGCCAGCAGCCCGACAGGGAAGAACACTGAAGCTTTCTTT. Together with reference TRBV7-9 and TRBJ1-1, the CDR3 gives the full variable domain: DTGVSQNPRHKITKRGQNVTFRCDPISEHNRLYWYRQTLGQGPEFLTYFQNEAQLEKSRLLSDRFSAERPKGSFSTLEIQRTEQGDSAMYLCASSPTGKNTEAFFGQGTRLTVV.